The text below deals with one T cell receptor beta chain. Its antigen remains unidentified. These data are taken from a study of cytomegalovirus exposure and HLA in healthy donors. Study-level results: The tendency of first-cohort TCR clusters to co-occur in the 120 or so validation repertoires was identified by a subsequent analysis. While the bulk of TCR sequences proved rare, some public TCRs turned up in many donors.

Method: immunoSEQ multiplex PCR; TCRdb's copy keeps in-frame clones and lacks some. The sample records about 98,000 clones, around nine tenths being singletons. The donors were part of the validation cohort of roughly 130 subjects. That cohort was separate from the first cohort, which comprised under 750 subjects. The CDR3 is 17 residues long. The V gene lost 2 bases and the J gene lost 5 bases, with 21 bases spanning the gap. Germline CDR1 reads MGHDK; CDR2 reads SYGVNS. The source of this sequence is a woman in her 30s in good health and CMV-seronegative. Sequencing was done on a sample of PBMCs. J is TRBJ1-1 and V is TRBV25-1; no clear D. CDR3 in amino acids: CASSERIGGIGLTEAFF. Here the CDR3 DNA reads TGTGCCAGCAGTGAACGGATCGGAGGCATCGGACTAACTGAAGCTTTCTTT.